These T cell receptor beta chains were read from a single sample in a study of T cell responses to AZD1222 COVID-19 vaccine. The table came from immunoSEQ multiplex PCR; TCRdb's copy has only in-frame clones and leaves some out. This sample has roughly 110,000 clones, with 75% to 95% found just once. Here the sequenced sample was peripheral blood, taken 28 days after the second AZD1222 dose. These receptor sequences come from an adult who received the AZD1222 COVID-19 vaccine. CDR3s include the opening cysteine and the closing phenylalanine or tryptophan. Fields, in order: clone size, V gene, D gene, J gene, CDR3 DNA, CDR3 protein. D genes are given only for firm matches. Where a row states a size, it is once, few, many or the class of an expanded clone; other rows omit it.

>.|TRBV5-6|.|TRBJ1-2
TGTGCCAGCAGCCGACCGGGCGTTGCTAACTATGGCTACACCTTC
CASSRPGVANYGYTF
>.|TRBV14|.|TRBJ2-5
TGTGCCAGCAGCCAAGATTTCGGACGGCTTCAAGAGACCCAGTACTTC
CASSQDFGRLQETQYF
>.|TRBV7-8|TRBD1|TRBJ1-5
TGTGCCAGCAGCCTTACAGGGGGGATTAGCAATCAGCCCCAGCATTTT
CASSLTGGISNQPQHF
>.|TRBV18|TRBD1|TRBJ1-2
TGTGCCAGCTCACCACAAGAGACAGGGGGCGGCTACACCTTC
CASSPQETGGGYTF
>.|TRBV7-2|.|TRBJ2-1
TGTGCCAGCAGCTTAAGTAGCGATTTCTACAATGAGCAGTTCTTC
CASSLSSDFYNEQFF
>.|TRBV28|TRBD1|TRBJ1-1
TGTGCCAGCAGTCTTTCACAGGGGAGAGCTTTCTTT
CASSLSQGRAFF
>.|TRBV7-2|.|TRBJ1-1
TGTGCCAGCAGCCTACCCCCAGGCGCTGGAACTGAAGCTTTCTTT
CASSLPPGAGTEAFF
>once|TRBV5-1|.|TRBJ1-2
TGCGCCAGCAGCTCGGAAGGGTATGGCTACACCTTC
CASSSEGYGYTF
>.|TRBV19|TRBD1|TRBJ2-7
TGTGCCAGTAGTATCGCCGGACAGGGGGGCTACGAGCAGTACTTC
CASSIAGQGGYEQYF
>.|TRBV4-2|.|TRBJ1-1
TGTGCCAGCAGCCAAGATTTACAGGGAAAAGCTTTCTTT
CASSQDLQGKAFF
>few|TRBV2|.|TRBJ1-6
TGTGCCTGTCGGGCGGAGAATTCACCCCTCCACTTT
CACRAENSPLHF
>.|TRBV19|TRBD2|TRBJ2-3
TGTGCCAGTAATGAACTAGCGGGAGGAAAAGATACGCAGTATTTT
CASNELAGGKDTQYF
>.|TRBV9|.|TRBJ2-7
TGTGCCAGCAGCGGACGTTTGGGCAGGGGTAACGAGCAGTACTTC
CASSGRLGRGNEQYF
>.|TRBV19|.|TRBJ2-7
TGTGCCAGTATGGGGGGCTCTCAGCAGTACTTC
CASMGGSQQYF
>.|TRBV24-1|TRBD1|TRBJ1-2
TGTGCCACCAGTGATGTGACAGGGTGGAATGGCTACACCTTC
CATSDVTGWNGYTF
>.|TRBV30|TRBD1|TRBJ1-6
TGTGCCTGGAGTGTAACAGGGGGCAATTCACCCCTCCACTTT
CAWSVTGGNSPLHF
>.|TRBV10-3|.|TRBJ2-7
TGTGCCATCAGTGAGTCGACGACGGGCTACGAGCAGTACTTC
CAISESTTGYEQYF
>once|TRBV6-4|.|TRBJ1-2
TGTGCCAGCAGTGTCGACACCGGAGTCTATAGCTACACCTTC
CASSVDTGVYSYTF
>few|TRBV5-6|.|TRBJ1-6
TGTGCCAGCAGCTTGTCGGACAGCGAACATTCACCCCTCCACTTT
CASSLSDSEHSPLHF
>few|TRBV6-5|TRBD1|TRBJ1-6
TGTGCCAGCCAAGGACAGGCGGGATCACCCCTCCACTTT
CASQGQAGSPLHF
>.|TRBV27|.|TRBJ1-2
TGTGCCACCTGGGACGGTCCTAACTATGGCTACACCTTC
CATWDGPNYGYTF
>once|TRBV5-1|TRBD1|TRBJ1-2
TGCGCCAGCAGCCCAGGACAGGGAGAAGGCTACACCTTC
CASSPGQGEGYTF
>.|TRBV15|.|TRBJ1-5
TGTGCCACCAGCAGAGTTGGGGTTGGGCAGCCCCAGCATTTT
CATSRVGVGQPQHF
>.|TRBV6-5|TRBD2|TRBJ2-1
TGTGCCAGCAGACCGGGACTAGCCATCTATGAGCAGTTCTTC
CASRPGLAIYEQFF
>.|TRBV4-3|.|TRBJ2-6
TGCGCCAGCAGCCAAGGGGAAGGTGGCTCTGGGGCCAACGTCCTGACTTTC
CASSQGEGGSGANVLTF
>.|TRBV5-1|TRBD2|TRBJ2-3
TGCGCCAGCAGCTTAGCGGGGGGCCTCACAGATACGCAGTATTTT
CASSLAGGLTDTQYF
>.|TRBV2|TRBD1|TRBJ1-5
TGTGCCAGCAGTCCTCTGGACAGGGGGCTTGATCAGCCCCAGCATTTT
CASSPLDRGLDQPQHF
>once|TRBV28|.|TRBJ2-7
TGTGCCAGCAGCCGTTTGGGGGGACATATGTTC
CASSRLGGHMF
>.|TRBV27|.|TRBJ2-3
TGTGCCAGCAGACTGGACTGGGACACAGATACGCAGTATTTT
CASRLDWDTDTQYF
>.|TRBV19|TRBD2|TRBJ2-2
TGTGCCAGTAGTATCGGCGGGAGGGCCCCCGGGGAGCTGTTTTTT
CASSIGGRAPGELFF
>.|TRBV3-1/TRBV3-2|.|TRBJ2-2
TGTGCCAGCAGCCAATCCTACACCGGGGAGCTGTTTTTT
CASSQSYTGELFF
>once|TRBV19|.|TRBJ1-5
TGTGCCAGTAGTATAGATCGGCAGGGTAGTCAGCCCCAGCATTTT
CASSIDRQGSQPQHF
>.|TRBV7-8|.|TRBJ1-3
TGTGCCAGCAGCTTAGGCCCGGGTACTGGAAACACCATATATTTT
CASSLGPGTGNTIYF
>.|TRBV29-1|.|TRBJ1-2
TGCAGCGTTGAATCAGCTCAACGGCTTAACTATGGCTACACCTTC
CSVESAQRLNYGYTF
>.|TRBV12-3/TRBV12-4|.|TRBJ1-1
TGTGCCAGCAGTTTAAGGGGGAACACTGAAGCTTTCTTT
CASSLRGNTEAFF
>.|TRBV7-6|.|TRBJ2-2
TGTGCCAGCAGCCCCAACGTCGAAGGGGAGCTGTTTTTT
CASSPNVEGELFF
>.|TRBV10-3|.|TRBJ1-2
TGTGCCATCACTCTGGAGGCAGCATGGGGCTACACCTTC
CAITLEAAWGYTF